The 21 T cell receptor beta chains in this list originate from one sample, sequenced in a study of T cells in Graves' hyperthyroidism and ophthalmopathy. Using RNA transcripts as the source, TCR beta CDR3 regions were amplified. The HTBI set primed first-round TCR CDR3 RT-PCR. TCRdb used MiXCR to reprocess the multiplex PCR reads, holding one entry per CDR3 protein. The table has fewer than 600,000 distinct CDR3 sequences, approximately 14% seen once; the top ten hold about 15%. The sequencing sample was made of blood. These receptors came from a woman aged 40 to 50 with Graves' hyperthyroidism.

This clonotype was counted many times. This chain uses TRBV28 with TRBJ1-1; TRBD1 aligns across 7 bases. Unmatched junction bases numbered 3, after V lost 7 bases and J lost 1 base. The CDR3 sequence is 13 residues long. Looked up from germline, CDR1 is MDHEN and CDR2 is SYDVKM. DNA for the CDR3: TGTGCCAGCAACAGGGGCTCGAACACTGAAGCTTTCTTT. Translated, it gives CASNRGSNTEAFF.

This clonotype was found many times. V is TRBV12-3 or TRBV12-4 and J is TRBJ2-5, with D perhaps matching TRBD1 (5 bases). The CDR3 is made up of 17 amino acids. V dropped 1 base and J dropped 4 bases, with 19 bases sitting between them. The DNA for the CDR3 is TGTGCCAGCAGTTTAGGATTGTCGATAGGGCAGGGAGAGACCCAGTACTTC. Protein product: CASSLGLSIGQGETQYF.

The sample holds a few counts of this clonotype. The CDR3 region is CATSTRQGEYGYTF. The CDR3 DNA reads TGTGCCACCAGCACAAGACAGGGTGAATATGGCTACACCTTC. The rearrangement uses TRBV15 and TRBJ1-2, with 7 bases aligning to TRBD1. CDR3 length equals 14 residues. Germline assignment: CDR1 LNHNV and CDR2 YYDKDF (reference sequence). Germline trimming cut 4 bases from V and 5 bases from J; bases unmatched to any gene: 7. Full variable domain (remainder filled in from reference TRBV15 and TRBJ1-2): DAMVIQNPRYQVTQFGKPVTLSCSQTLNHNVMYWYQQKSSQAPKLLFHYYDKDFNNEADTPDNFQSRRPNTSFCFLDIRSPGLGDTAMYLCATSTRQGEYGYTFGSGTRLTVV.

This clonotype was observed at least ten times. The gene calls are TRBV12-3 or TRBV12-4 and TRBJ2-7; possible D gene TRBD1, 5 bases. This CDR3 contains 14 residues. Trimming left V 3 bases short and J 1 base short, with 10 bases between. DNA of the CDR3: TGTGCCAGCAGTTTTAACAAGGGGTCCTACGAGCAGTACTTC. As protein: CASSFNKGSYEQYF.

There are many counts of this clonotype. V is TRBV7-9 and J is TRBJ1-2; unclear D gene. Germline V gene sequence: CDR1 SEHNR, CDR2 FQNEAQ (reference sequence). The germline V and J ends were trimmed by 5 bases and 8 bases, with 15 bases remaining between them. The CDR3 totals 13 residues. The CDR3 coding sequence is TGTGCCAGCAGCCCGATGGACGGGGTCGGCTACACCTTC. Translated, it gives CASSPMDGVGYTF.

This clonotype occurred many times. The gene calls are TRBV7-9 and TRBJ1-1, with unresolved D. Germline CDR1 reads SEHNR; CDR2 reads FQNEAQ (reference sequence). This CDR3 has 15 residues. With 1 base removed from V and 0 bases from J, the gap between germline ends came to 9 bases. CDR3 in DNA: TGTGCCAGCAGCTTAGTTGTCACCATGAACACTGAAGCTTTCTTT. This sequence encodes CASSLVVTMNTEAFF. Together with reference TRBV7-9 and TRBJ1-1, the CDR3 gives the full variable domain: DTGVSQNPRHKITKRGQNVTFRCDPISEHNRLYWYRQTLGQGPEFLTYFQNEAQLEKSRLLSDRFSAERPKGSFSTLEIQRTEQGDSAMYLCASSLVVTMNTEAFFGQGTRLTVV.

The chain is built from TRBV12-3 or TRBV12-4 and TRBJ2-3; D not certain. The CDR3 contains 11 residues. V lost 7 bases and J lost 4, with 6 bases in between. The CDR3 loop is CASKGADTQYF. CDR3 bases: TGTGCCAGCAAAGGAGCAGATACGCAGTATTTT.

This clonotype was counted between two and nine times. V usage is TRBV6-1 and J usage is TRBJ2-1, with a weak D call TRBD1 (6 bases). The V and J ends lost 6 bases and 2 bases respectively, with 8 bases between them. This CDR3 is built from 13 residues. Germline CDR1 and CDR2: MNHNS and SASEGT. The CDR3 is CASRTGAYNEQFF. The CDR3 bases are TGTGCCAGCAGGACAGGAGCCTACAATGAGCAGTTCTTC.

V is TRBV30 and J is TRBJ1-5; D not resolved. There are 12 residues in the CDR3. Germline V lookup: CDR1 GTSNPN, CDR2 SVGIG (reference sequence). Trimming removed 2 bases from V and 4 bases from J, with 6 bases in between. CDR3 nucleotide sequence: TGTGCCTGGAGTCCCGAAAATCAGCCCCAGCATTTT. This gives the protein CAWSPENQPQHF.

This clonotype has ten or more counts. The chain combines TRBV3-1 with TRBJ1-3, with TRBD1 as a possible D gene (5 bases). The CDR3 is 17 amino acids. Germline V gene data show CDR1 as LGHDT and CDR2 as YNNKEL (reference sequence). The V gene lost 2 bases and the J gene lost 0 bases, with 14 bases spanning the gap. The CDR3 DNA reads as TGTGCCAGCAGCCAACAGTCAGGAGGGACCTCTGGAAACACCATATATTTT. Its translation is CASSQQSGGTSGNTIYF.

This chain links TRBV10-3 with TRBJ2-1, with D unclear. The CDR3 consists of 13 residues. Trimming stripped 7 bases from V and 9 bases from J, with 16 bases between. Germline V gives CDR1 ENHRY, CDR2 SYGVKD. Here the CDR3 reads CAITAGPDVEQFF. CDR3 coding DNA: TGTGCCATCACGGCAGGCCCAGATGTTGAGCAGTTCTTC.

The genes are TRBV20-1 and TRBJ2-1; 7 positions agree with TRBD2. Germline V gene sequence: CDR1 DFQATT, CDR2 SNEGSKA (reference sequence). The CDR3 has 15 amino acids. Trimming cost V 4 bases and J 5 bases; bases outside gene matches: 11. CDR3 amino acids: CSANRNDAGDNEQFF. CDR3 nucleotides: TGCAGTGCTAATAGGAACGACGCGGGAGACAATGAGCAGTTCTTC.

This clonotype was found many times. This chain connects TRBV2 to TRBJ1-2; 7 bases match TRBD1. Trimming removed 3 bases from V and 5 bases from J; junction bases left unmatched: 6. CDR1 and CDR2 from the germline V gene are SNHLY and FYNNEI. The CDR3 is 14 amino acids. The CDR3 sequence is CASSDITGEYGYTF. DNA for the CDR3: TGTGCCAGCAGTGATATAACAGGGGAGTATGGCTACACCTTC.

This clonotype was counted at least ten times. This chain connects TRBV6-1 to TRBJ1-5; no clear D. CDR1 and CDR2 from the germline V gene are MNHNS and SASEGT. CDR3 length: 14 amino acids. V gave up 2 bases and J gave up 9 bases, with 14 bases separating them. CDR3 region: CASSETGGKGPQHF. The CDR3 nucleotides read TGTGCCAGCAGTGAAACTGGAGGAAAGGGGCCCCAGCATTTT.

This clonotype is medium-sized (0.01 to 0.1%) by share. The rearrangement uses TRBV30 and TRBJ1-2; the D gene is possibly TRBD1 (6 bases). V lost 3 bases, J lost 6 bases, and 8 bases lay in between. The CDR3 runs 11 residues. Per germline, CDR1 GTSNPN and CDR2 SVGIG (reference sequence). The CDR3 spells CAWRDRHGYTF. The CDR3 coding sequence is TGTGCCTGGAGGGACAGACATGGCTACACCTTC.

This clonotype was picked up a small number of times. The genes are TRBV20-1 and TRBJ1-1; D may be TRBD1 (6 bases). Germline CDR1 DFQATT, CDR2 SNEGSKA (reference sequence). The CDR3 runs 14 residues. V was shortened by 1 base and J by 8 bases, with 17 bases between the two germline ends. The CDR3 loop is CSARGGARTVEAFF. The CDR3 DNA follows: TGCAGTGCTAGAGGGGGGGCGCGGACAGTCGAAGCTTTCTTT.

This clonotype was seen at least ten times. CDR3 bases: TGTGCCAGCAGTTTTACCTCGGGACTAGGGGACAATGAGCAGTTCTTC. This translates into CASSFTSGLGDNEQFF. The rearrangement uses TRBV28 and TRBJ2-1; 8 nucleotides agree with TRBD2. V shed 3 bases and J 5 bases; nucleotides not matched to a gene: 9. CDR1 and CDR2 from the germline V gene are MDHEN and SYDVKM. The CDR3 contains 16 residues.

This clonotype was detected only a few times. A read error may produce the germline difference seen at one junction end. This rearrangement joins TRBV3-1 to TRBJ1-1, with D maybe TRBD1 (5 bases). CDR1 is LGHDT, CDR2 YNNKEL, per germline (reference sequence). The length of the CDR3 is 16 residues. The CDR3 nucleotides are TGCGCCAGCAGCCATAGACCTGGGCAGGGGAACACTGAAGCTTTCTTT. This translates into CASSHRPGQGNTEAFF.

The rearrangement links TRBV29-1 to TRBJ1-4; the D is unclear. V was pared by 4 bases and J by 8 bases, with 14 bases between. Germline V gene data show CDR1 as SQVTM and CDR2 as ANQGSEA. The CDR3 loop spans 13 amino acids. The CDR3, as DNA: TGCAGCGTTGCGAGGAGCTTGGAGGAAAAACTGTTTTTT. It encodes CSVARSLEEKLFF.

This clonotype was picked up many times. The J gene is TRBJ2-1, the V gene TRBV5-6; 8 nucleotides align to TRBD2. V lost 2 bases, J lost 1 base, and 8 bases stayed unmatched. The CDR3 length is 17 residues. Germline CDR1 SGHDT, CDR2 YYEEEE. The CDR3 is CASSFEGSGASYNEQFF. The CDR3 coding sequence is TGTGCCAGCAGCTTCGAGGGTAGCGGGGCATCCTACAATGAGCAGTTCTTC.

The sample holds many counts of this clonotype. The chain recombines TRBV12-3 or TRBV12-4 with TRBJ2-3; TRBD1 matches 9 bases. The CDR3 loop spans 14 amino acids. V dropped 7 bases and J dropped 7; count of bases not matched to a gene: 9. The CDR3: CASTKDRGMNTQYF. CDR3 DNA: TGTGCCAGCACCAAGGACAGGGGCATGAATACGCAGTATTTT.